A selection of T cell receptor beta chains follows, all from one sample in a study of chemoradiotherapy in HPV16-positive cancers. Assay: immunoSEQ multiplex PCR; the TCRdb copy retains only in-frame clones and omits some. The sample yields about 6,200 clones, about 80% seen once. The sequencing used tumor tissue, collected from a patient who underwent chemoradiotherapy. Source of these receptors: a human donor with HPV-associated anogenital cancer. Each CDR3 is given with its conserved first and last residue. A D gene is named only where the DNA matches it firmly. Rows give clone size only sometimes, using once, few, many, or a class for an expanded clone.

D gene	clone size	V gene	J gene	CDR3 DNA	CDR3 protein
.	.	TRBV19	TRBJ1-5	TGTGCCAGTACCGAAGGCCAGGCTGGTTCGCAGCCCCAGCATTTT	CASTEGQAGSQPQHF
TRBD1	few	TRBV5-6	TRBJ1-2	TGTGCCAGCAGCCCCGGGACAGGGGGTGCCTACACCTTC	CASSPGTGGAYTF
TRBD1	.	TRBV29-1	TRBJ1-4	TGCAGCGTGGGACAGCTAGGTGAAAAACTGTTTTTT	CSVGQLGEKLFF
.	few	TRBV4-1	TRBJ1-3	TGCGCCAGCAGCCAAGACCAAACGGGATATTCTGGAAACACCATATATTTT	CASSQDQTGYSGNTIYF
.	.	TRBV5-1	TRBJ1-6	TGCGCCAGCAGCTTACAGGGAAAGATGGAATCACCCCTCCACTTT	CASSLQGKMESPLHF
.	.	TRBV15	TRBJ1-5	TGTGCCACCAGCAGAGATCCAGGTAGCAATCAGCCCCAGCATTTT	CATSRDPGSNQPQHF
.	.	TRBV6-1	TRBJ2-6	TGTGCCAGCAGTGACGGGTCGACGTTCTCTGGGGCCAACGTCCTGACTTTC	CASSDGSTFSGANVLTF
.	.	TRBV2	TRBJ2-2	TGTGCCAGCATCCAGACGAACACCGGGGAGCTGTTTTTT	CASIQTNTGELFF
.	.	TRBV5-6	TRBJ2-3	TGTGCCAGCAGCTTGGGTTGGGGGCAAAGGGCAGATACGCAGTATTTT	CASSLGWGQRADTQYF
.	.	TRBV2	TRBJ1-2	TGTGCCAGCAAAGACAGTCAGGCATCCTATGGCTACACCTTC	CASKDSQASYGYTF
TRBD1	.	TRBV6-5	TRBJ2-5	TGTGCCAGCAGCCTCCGGGACAGGTCCCAAGAGACCCAGTACTTC	CASSLRDRSQETQYF
.	.	TRBV28	TRBJ1-2	TGTGCCAGCAGTTTGGGCGGAAACTATGGCTACACCTTC	CASSLGGNYGYTF
TRBD2	.	TRBV7-9	TRBJ2-3	TGTGCCAGCAGCTTACCCCTAGGCGGGGGTAGCACAGATACGCAGTATTTT	CASSLPLGGGSTDTQYF
.	once	TRBV19	TRBJ2-6	TGTGCCAGTAGTATGACAGTCTCTGGGGCCAACGTCCTGACTTTC	CASSMTVSGANVLTF
.	.	TRBV10-3	TRBJ2-7	TGTGCCATCAATCCCGAACCTTACTACGAGCAGTACTTC	CAINPEPYYEQYF
.	.	TRBV28	TRBJ1-6	TGTGCCAGCAGTTTATGGGTGGGTGCATCCTATAATTCACCCCTCCACTTT	CASSLWVGASYNSPLHF
.	.	TRBV2	TRBJ1-2	TGTGCCAGCAGTGAAGGTACAGCCCTTAACTATGGCTACACCTTC	CASSEGTALNYGYTF
.	few	TRBV6-1	TRBJ1-3	TGTGCCAGCAGTGTGACCGTCAGCTCTGGAAACACCATATATTTT	CASSVTVSSGNTIYF
.	.	TRBV9	TRBJ1-4	TGTGCCAGCACTGACGGAACTAATGAAAAACTGTTTTTT	CASTDGTNEKLFF
.	.	TRBV10-3	TRBJ1-1	TGTGCCATCAGTGAGGCAGGGATCACTGAAGCTTTCTTT	CAISEAGITEAFF
.	.	TRBV7-9	TRBJ1-6	TGTGCCAGCAGCCCAAGGGACGGTAGAAATTCACCCCTCCACTTT	CASSPRDGRNSPLHF
.	few	TRBV5-1	TRBJ1-6	TGCGCCAGCAGCCTGGGGGTAGGAGGCGAGTCACCCCTCCACTTT	CASSLGVGGESPLHF
.	.	TRBV2	TRBJ1-2	TGTGCCACCGCGGTCCACGGACAGAACTATGGCTACACCTTC	CATAVHGQNYGYTF
.	few	TRBV5-4	TRBJ2-2	TGTGCCAGCAGCTATGGTACGGGATCGGACACCGGGGAGCTGTTTTTT	CASSYGTGSDTGELFF
.	.	TRBV6-1	TRBJ2-4	TGTGCCAGCAGTGAAGGGGGGTCCAAAAACATTCAGTACTTC	CASSEGGSKNIQYF
.	.	TRBV27	TRBJ2-3	TGTGCCGCCAGGAGACCAGGGATGACAGATACGCAGTATTTT	CAARRPGMTDTQYF
.	few	TRBV30	TRBJ1-1	TGTGCCTGGAGTGGGGCCCTGAACACTGAAGCTTTCTTT	CAWSGALNTEAFF